A selection of T cell receptor beta chains follows, all from one sample in a study of CD8 T cells in ankylosing spondylitis. Using its own MiXCR run on the 5' RACE reads, TCRdb lists one record per CDR3 protein. The sample includes approximately 550,000 distinct CDR3 sequences, 10% to 15% of them seen just once. The material sequenced was blood, either unsorted or a sorted T cell fraction (not recorded which). Receptors were obtained from a male donor with ankylosing spondylitis. CDR3s include the opening cysteine and the closing phenylalanine or tryptophan. A D gene is named only where the DNA matches it firmly. Where a row states a size, it is once, few, many or the class of an expanded clone; other rows omit it.

CDR3aa: CATSRDGLAGEQFF
CDR3nt: TGTGCCACCAGCAGAGATGGACTAGCGGGAGAGCAGTTCTTC
j_gene: TRBJ2-1
abundance: .
d_gene: TRBD2
v_gene: TRBV15

CDR3aa: CASSFNRGEGEKLFF
CDR3nt: TGTGCCAGCAGCTTTAACAGGGGAGAGGGTGAAAAACTGTTTTTT
j_gene: TRBJ1-4
abundance: many
d_gene: TRBD1
v_gene: TRBV7-6

CDR3aa: CASSSQGFTEAFF
CDR3nt: TGCGCCAGCAGCTCACAGGGGTTCACTGAAGCTTTCTTT
j_gene: TRBJ1-1
abundance: few
d_gene: TRBD1
v_gene: TRBV5-1

CDR3aa: CSASGILNQPQHF
CDR3nt: TGCAGTGCTTCCGGGATACTCAATCAGCCCCAGCATTTT
j_gene: TRBJ1-5
abundance: .
d_gene: .
v_gene: TRBV20-1

CDR3aa: CAWSEGGTGELFF
CDR3nt: TGTGCCTGGAGTGAAGGGGGAACCGGGGAGCTGTTTTTT
j_gene: TRBJ2-2
abundance: .
d_gene: .
v_gene: TRBV30

CDR3aa: CASSIGLADYNEQFF
CDR3nt: TGCGCCAGCAGCATTGGACTAGCGGACTACAATGAGCAGTTCTTC
j_gene: TRBJ2-1
abundance: few
d_gene: TRBD2
v_gene: TRBV5-1

CDR3aa: CASSLAVPTRSGNTIYF
CDR3nt: TGTGCCAGCAGCTTAGCAGTTCCCACCCGCTCTGGAAACACCATATATTTT
j_gene: TRBJ1-3
abundance: few
d_gene: .
v_gene: TRBV7-8

CDR3aa: CASSTRTGTEQHF
CDR3nt: TGTGCCAGCAGCACACGGACAGGGACCGAGCAGCACTTC
j_gene: TRBJ2-7
abundance: once
d_gene: TRBD1
v_gene: TRBV5-8

CDR3aa: CASGYREWETQYF
CDR3nt: TGTGCTAGTGGTTACCGGGAGTGGGAGACCCAGTACTTC
j_gene: TRBJ2-5
abundance: few
d_gene: .
v_gene: TRBV12-5

CDR3aa: CASIEGTEAFF
CDR3nt: TGTGCCAGCATCGAGGGGACTGAAGCTTTCTTT
j_gene: TRBJ1-1
abundance: .
d_gene: .
v_gene: TRBV12-3/TRBV12-4

CDR3aa: CSVGGGGGYTF
CDR3nt: TGCAGCGTTGGTGGGGGCGGTGGCTACACCTTC
j_gene: TRBJ1-2
abundance: few
d_gene: .
v_gene: TRBV29-1

CDR3aa: CSARAVSYGYTF
CDR3nt: TGCAGTGCTAGGGCTGTATCTTATGGCTACACCTTC
j_gene: TRBJ1-2
abundance: few
d_gene: .
v_gene: TRBV20-1

CDR3aa: CSAPGLATTGELFF
CDR3nt: TGCAGTGCCCCGGGACTAGCGACTACCGGGGAGCTGTTTTTT
j_gene: TRBJ2-2
abundance: few
d_gene: TRBD2
v_gene: TRBV20-1

CDR3aa: CATSDGTGLINQPQHF
CDR3nt: TGTGCCACCAGTGATGGGACAGGTCTTATCAATCAGCCCCAGCATTTT
j_gene: TRBJ1-5
abundance: few
d_gene: TRBD1
v_gene: TRBV24-1

CDR3aa: CASSPDRGSNQPQHF
CDR3nt: TGCGCCAGCAGCCCAGACAGGGGTAGCAATCAGCCCCAGCATTTT
j_gene: TRBJ1-5
abundance: many
d_gene: TRBD1
v_gene: TRBV4-1

CDR3aa: CASSLQADSISYNEQFF
CDR3nt: TGTGCCAGCAGTTTACAGGCGGACAGCATTTCCTACAATGAGCAGTTCTTC
j_gene: TRBJ2-1
abundance: few
d_gene: .
v_gene: TRBV12-3/TRBV12-4

CDR3aa: CSVDGLYNEQFF
CDR3nt: TGCAGCGTTGACGGGCTCTACAATGAGCAGTTCTTC
j_gene: TRBJ2-1
abundance: .
d_gene: .
v_gene: TRBV29-1

CDR3aa: CASSLIGHTIYF
CDR3nt: TGTGCCAGCAGCTTGATCGGGCACACCATATATTTT
j_gene: TRBJ1-3
abundance: .
d_gene: .
v_gene: TRBV7-8

CDR3aa: CASSEWLAQNTGELFF
CDR3nt: TGTGCCAGCAGTGAATGGCTAGCGCAGAACACCGGGGAGCTGTTTTTT
j_gene: TRBJ2-2
abundance: .
d_gene: .
v_gene: TRBV2

CDR3aa: CASSDPWTSEASF
CDR3nt: TGTGCCAGCAGCGACCCCTGGACATCTGAAGCTTCCTTT
j_gene: TRBJ1-1
abundance: .
d_gene: .
v_gene: TRBV7-9

CDR3aa: CASSHSSWGGEKLFF
CDR3nt: TGTGCCAGCAGCCACTCCTCTTGGGGGGGTGAAAAACTGTTTTTT
j_gene: TRBJ1-4
abundance: .
d_gene: .
v_gene: TRBV5-6

CDR3aa: CASSLDFTGPSGNTIYF
CDR3nt: TGTGCCAGCAGCTTAGATTTTACAGGTCCCTCTGGAAACACCATATATTTT
j_gene: TRBJ1-3
abundance: .
d_gene: .
v_gene: TRBV11-2

CDR3aa: CSARVPGGDSNQPQHF
CDR3nt: TGCAGTGCTAGGGTCCCGGGGGGAGATAGCAATCAGCCCCAGCATTTT
j_gene: TRBJ1-5
abundance: few
d_gene: .
v_gene: TRBV20-1

CDR3aa: CASILGMGSVSNQPQHF
CDR3nt: TGTGCCAGCATCTTAGGGATGGGGTCGGTGAGCAATCAGCCCCAGCATTTT
j_gene: TRBJ1-5
abundance: .
d_gene: .
v_gene: TRBV7-9

CDR3aa: CSVGQGAYEQYF
CDR3nt: TGCAGCGTCGGACAGGGGGCCTACGAGCAGTACTTC
j_gene: TRBJ2-7
abundance: many
d_gene: TRBD1
v_gene: TRBV29-1

CDR3aa: CATAAGHTDTQYF
CDR3nt: TGTGCCACCGCGGCGGGACACACAGATACGCAGTATTTT
j_gene: TRBJ2-3
abundance: few
d_gene: .
v_gene: TRBV24-1

CDR3aa: CSALDPGTGIFNYGYTF
CDR3nt: TGCAGTGCTCTTGACCCCGGGACAGGGATTTTCAACTATGGCTACACCTTC
j_gene: TRBJ1-2
abundance: .
d_gene: TRBD1
v_gene: TRBV20-1

CDR3aa: CATMGQGGYNEQFF
CDR3nt: TGTGCCACAATGGGACAGGGGGGATACAATGAGCAGTTCTTC
j_gene: TRBJ2-1
abundance: few
d_gene: TRBD1
v_gene: TRBV24-1